Each of the 27 T cell receptor beta chains below was sequenced from the same sample in a study of T cells after yellow fever vaccination. TCRdb ran MiXCR on the 5' RACE reads and lists one entry per CDR3 protein. In the table there are 250,000 or so distinct CDR3 sequences, approximately 3.8% of which are singletons. The sequencing here drew on PBMCs, taken 15 days after the yellow fever booster vaccination. The receptors here all came from a man between 18 and 29 years old who received the YFV17D yellow fever vaccine.

This clonotype appeared many times. This CDR3 is CASSVNPSRALKMNTEAFF. The CDR3 DNA is TGTGCCAGCAGCGTCAACCCCTCCAGGGCGCTAAAAATGAACACTGAAGCTTTCTTT. The V and J genes are TRBV9 and TRBJ1-1; D might be TRBD1 (5 bases). CDR1 is SGDLS and CDR2 is YYNGEE in the germline V gene. The V and J ends lost 2 bases and 0 bases respectively, with 23 bases between them. The length of the CDR3 is 19 residues.

In its sample, this clonotype was seen many times. J is TRBJ2-2 and V is TRBV7-2; 11 bases line up with TRBD1. Germline-derived CDR1 and CDR2 are SGHTA and FQGNSA. There are 15 residues in the CDR3. Trimming cost V 6 bases and J 7 bases; bases outside gene matches: 7. The CDR3: CASRGGQGAVGELFF. The CDR3 nucleotides are TGTGCCAGCAGAGGAGGACAGGGGGCTGTCGGGGAGCTGTTTTTT.

This clonotype was recorded at least ten times. The chain combines TRBV5-6 with TRBJ2-5; 12 bases fit TRBD2. There are 17 residues in the CDR3. After removal of 5 bases from V and 5 bases from J, the junction contained 13 bases not matched to a gene. Per germline, CDR1 SGHDT and CDR2 YYEEEE. In DNA, the CDR3 is TGTGCCAGCAGGCCTACCACTAGCGGGGGGCCCCGGGAGACCCAGTACTTC. As protein: CASRPTTSGGPRETQYF.

This clonotype has a count of ten or more. The V call is TRBV7-2, the J call TRBJ1-6; 7 nucleotides match TRBD1. The CDR3 is 16 residues long. J was trimmed by 9 bases and V by 5 bases; bases with no gene match: 13. Germline V gene lookup returns CDR1 SGHTA and CDR2 FQGNSA. The DNA for the CDR3 is TGTGCCAGCAGCCCCCCAAGACAGGGAGACAGTTCACCCCTCCACTTT. Amino acids: CASSPPRQGDSSPLHF.

Ten or more counts support this clonotype. The V call is TRBV18, the J call TRBJ1-1, with 9 bases fitting TRBD1. V lost 3 bases, J lost 10 bases, and 9 bases stayed unmatched. CDR1 and CDR2 (germline): KGHSH, LQKENI. The CDR3 extends over 14 amino acids. This CDR3 is CASSPTGQGNPAFF. DNA for the CDR3: TGTGCCAGCTCACCTACGGGACAGGGTAACCCAGCTTTCTTT.

This clonotype has only a few counts. This sequence joins TRBV18 and TRBJ2-2, with 9 bases lining up with TRBD1. Trimming took 4 bases from V and 0 from J; bases not matched to a gene: 0. Germline V lookup: CDR1 KGHSH, CDR2 LQKENI. The CDR3 consists of 15 residues. The DNA for the CDR3 is TGTGCCAGCTCACGGGACAGGGCGAACACCGGGGAGCTGTTTTTT. This encodes CASSRDRANTGELFF.

This clonotype showed up many times. This chain joins TRBV24-1 and TRBJ2-3; the match to TRBD2 covers 9 bases. The CDR3 extends over 16 amino acids. V was clipped by 3 bases and J by 2 bases; unmatched bases: 5. Germline V gene data show CDR1 as KGHDR and CDR2 as SFDVKD. Here the CDR3 DNA reads TGTGCCACCAGTGATCGCGGGGGGGCCGTCACAGATACGCAGTATTTT. Encoded protein: CATSDRGGAVTDTQYF.

This clonotype was recorded many times. J is TRBJ1-1 and V is TRBV4-1; D gene ambiguous. V shed 5 bases and J shed 3 bases, with 10 bases lying between them. This CDR3 has 13 amino acids. Germline lookup yields CDR1 MGHRA and CDR2 YSYEKL. DNA of the CDR3: TGCGCCAGCAGCAGGGCCTGGGACACTGAAGCTTTCTTT. Protein product: CASSRAWDTEAFF.

J is TRBJ2-2 and V is TRBV30, with 10 bases matching TRBD1. The CDR3 runs to 14 residues. In germline, CDR1 is GTSNPN, CDR2 SVGIG (reference sequence). J lost 4 bases, V lost 5 bases, and 4 bases had no gene match. Written as DNA, the CDR3 is TGTGCCTGGGGGACAGGGGCGGGCACCGGGGAGCTGTTTTTT. It specifies CAWGTGAGTGELFF.

This clonotype was picked up many times. This chain uses TRBV20-1 with TRBJ1-1; no clear D gene. V dropped 5 bases and J dropped 0 bases, with 16 bases sitting between them. The germline V gene encodes CDR1 DFQATT and CDR2 SNEGSKA (reference sequence). The CDR3 consists of 15 residues. CDR3 residues: CSAPPLDGLNTEAFF. DNA of the CDR3: TGCAGTGCTCCTCCACTGGACGGACTGAACACTGAAGCTTTCTTT.

This clonotype was seen at least ten times. The rearrangement links TRBV5-4 to TRBJ2-2, with 7 positions matching TRBD2. Germline trimming cut 0 bases from V and 6 bases from J; bases unmatched to any gene: 2. Germline CDR1 SGHNT, CDR2 YYREEE (reference sequence). CDR3 length equals 14 residues. CDR3 sequence reads: CASSLGLAAGELFF. DNA of the CDR3: TGTGCCAGCAGCTTGGGTCTAGCGGCCGGGGAGCTGTTTTTT.

At least ten counts were recorded for this clonotype. CDR3 residues: CATLSRQGQGLYGYTF. CDR3 bases: TGTGCCACCCTTTCTCGACAGGGGCAGGGTCTATATGGCTACACCTTC. The chain links TRBV28 to TRBJ1-2; 8 nucleotides line up with TRBD1. The CDR3 is 16 amino acids. Germline values: CDR1 MDHEN, CDR2 SYDVKM. V dropped 10 bases and J dropped 5; count of bases not matched to a gene: 18.

This clonotype occurred many times. The J gene is TRBJ1-2, the V gene TRBV4-1, with D possibly being TRBD1 (6 bases). The V end was cut by 0 bases, the J end by 4 bases, with 15 bases between. CDR3 length: 16 amino acids. CDR1 is MGHRA and CDR2 is YSYEKL in the germline V gene. CDR3 sequence reads: CASSQDGQGKGYGYTF. CDR3 in DNA: TGCGCCAGCAGCCAAGATGGGCAGGGGAAGGGCTATGGCTACACCTTC.

At least ten counts were recorded for this clonotype. CDR3 residues: CASSYSPAAFYEQYF. The CDR3 nucleotides are TGTGCCAGCAGTTACAGTCCGGCGGCCTTCTACGAGCAGTACTTC. V is TRBV6-2 or TRBV6-3 and J is TRBJ2-7; D gene unclear. V was cut by 2 bases and J by 3 bases, with 14 bases left in between. There are 15 residues in the CDR3. CDR1 and CDR2 (germline): MNHEY, SVGEGT.

This clonotype was picked up many times. This chain connects TRBV5-1 to TRBJ1-1; TRBD1 might be the D (5 bases). CDR1 SGHRS and CDR2 YFSETQ come from the germline V gene. Trimming stripped 1 base from V and 0 bases from J, with 13 bases between. The CDR3 loop spans 16 amino acids. CDR3 loop: CASSLWDGRLNTEAFF. The DNA for the CDR3 is TGCGCCAGCAGCTTGTGGGACGGACGACTGAACACTGAAGCTTTCTTT. Combining the CDR3 with reference TRBV5-1 and TRBJ1-1 gives the whole variable domain KAGVTQTPRYLIKTRGQQVTLSCSPISGHRSVSWYQQTPGQGLQFLFEYFSETQRNKGNFPGRFSGRQFSNSRSEMNVSTLELGDSALYLCASSLWDGRLNTEAFFGQGTRLTVV.

This clonotype was recorded many times. The chain employs TRBV5-1 and TRBJ2-1; the D gene is possibly TRBD1 (5 bases). The CDR3 covers 12 residues. V was trimmed by 1 base and J by 12 bases, leaving 11 bases between them. Per the germline V gene, CDR1 is SGHRS and CDR2 is YFSETQ. In DNA, the CDR3 is TGCGCCAGCAGCTTGACAGGCTGGGGGCAGTTCTTC. Residues: CASSLTGWGQFF.

This clonotype was observed at least ten times. V usage is TRBV7-3 and J usage is TRBJ2-2; no definite D call. Germline CDR1 reads SGHTA; CDR2 reads FQGTGA. The V end lost 5 bases, the J end lost 5 bases, and 6 bases lay between the germline ends. CDR3 size: 12 residues. The CDR3 DNA reads TGTGCCAGCAGCACAAGGACCGGGGAGCTGTTTTTT. Protein: CASSTRTGELFF.

In regard to this clonotype: A much larger clone lies one base from this, so it may be a read error. V is TRBV15 and J is TRBJ1-5; unclear D gene. The CDR3 has 15 residues. The germline CDR1 and CDR2 sequences are LNHNV and YYDKDF (reference sequence). CDR3 sequence: CSTSRDPVRIAPQHF. The CDR3 DNA reads as TGTTCCACCAGCAGAGATCCCGTCAGGATAGCGCCCCAGCATTTT.

In its sample, this clonotype was seen many times. This rearrangement joins TRBV4-3 to TRBJ1-2; perhaps TRBD1 as D (5 bases). Germline-derived CDR1 and CDR2 are LGHNA and YSLEER. V was clipped by 0 bases and J by 1 base, with 9 bases between them. The CDR3 consists of 15 residues. The CDR3 nucleotides read TGCGCCAGCAGCCAAGATTGGGGGGTTAACTATGGCTACACCTTC. Amino acids: CASSQDWGVNYGYTF.

In this sample, this clonotype turned up many times. V is TRBV6-6 and J is TRBJ2-7; D ambiguous. Deletions cut 0 bases from V and 3 bases from J, with 6 bases between. The CDR3 runs 13 residues. The germline CDR1 and CDR2 sequences are MNHNY and SVGAGI (reference sequence). The CDR3 region is CASSYSGFYEQYV. The CDR3, as DNA: TGTGCCAGCAGTTACTCAGGCTTCTACGAGCAGTACGTC.

Ten or more counts support this clonotype. The genes are TRBV6-5 and TRBJ1-3; D unresolved. This CDR3 region has 17 residues. V dropped 2 bases and J dropped 0 bases, with 14 bases sitting between them. Germline loops: CDR1 MNHEY, CDR2 SVGAGI. The CDR3 DNA reads as TGTGCCAGCAGTTACCTGGAGGAGTACTTCTCTGGAAACACCATATATTTT. This gives the protein CASSYLEEYFSGNTIYF.

Concerning this clonotype itself: Being one base from a much bigger clone, this may be a read error. The chain has TRBV2 and TRBJ2-2; possible D gene TRBD2, 6 bases. The CDR3 spans 11 residues. CDR1 is SNHLY and CDR2 is FYNNEI in the germline V gene. This chain's CDR3 is CASIYGGELIF. DNA of the CDR3: TGTGCCAGCATCTACGGCGGGGAGCTGATTTTT.

Many counts were recorded for this clonotype. The CDR3 here is CASSFRAGDEQYF. The CDR3 DNA reads TGTGCCAGCAGCTTCCGGGCGGGCGACGAGCAGTACTTC. The chain has TRBV7-2 and TRBJ2-7, with a possible D match to TRBD2 (5 bases). Germline CDR1 is SGHTA and CDR2 is FQGNSA. The CDR3 length is 13 residues. Trimming stripped 3 bases from V and 5 bases from J, with 11 bases between.

This clonotype has a count of ten or more. V usage is TRBV5-4 and J usage is TRBJ1-2; D not certain. This CDR3 comprises 13 residues. Germline V gene data show CDR1 as SGHNT and CDR2 as YYREEE (reference sequence). V was clipped by 3 bases and J by 7 bases, with 13 bases between them. The chain's CDR3 is CASSWPGWGGYTF. CDR3 coding DNA: TGTGCCAGCAGCTGGCCCGGGTGGGGTGGCTACACCTTC.

In its sample, this clonotype was seen a few times. V is TRBV10-3 and J is TRBJ1-1; 11 bases are shared with TRBD1. Germline assignment: CDR1 ENHRY and CDR2 SYGVKD. The CDR3 sequence is 15 residues long. V dropped 4 bases and J dropped 5; count of bases not matched to a gene: 6. The DNA for the CDR3 is TGTGCCATCAGTGTAGGACAGGGGGCGGATACTGAAGCTTTCTTT. Residues: CAISVGQGADTEAFF.

This clonotype was detected many times. The rearrangement links TRBV20-1 to TRBJ2-1; TRBD2 matches 11 bases. The CDR3 runs to 15 residues. Germline-derived CDR1 and CDR2 are DFQATT and SNEGSKA (reference sequence). The V segment lost 4 bases and the J segment 5 bases; nucleotides outside the gene matches: 7. CDR3 nucleotide sequence: TGCAGTGCTACCATAGCGGGGGGGAACAACAATGAGCAGTTCTTC. It codes for CSATIAGGNNNEQFF.

The chain links TRBV10-1 to TRBJ2-7; tentatively, D is TRBD1 or TRBD2 (5 bases each). Germline CDR1 is WNHNN and CDR2 is SYGVQD (reference sequence). This CDR3 is built from 16 residues. V was pared by 10 bases and J by 5 bases, with 27 bases between. CDR3 region: CANRLGTPRLVDEQYV. The CDR3 nucleotides are TGCGCCAATCGTTTGGGGACCCCCCGTTTGGTCGACGAGCAGTACGTC.